The rows below give T cell receptor beta chains drawn from one sample of a study of neurological immune-mediated disorders. From the 5' RACE reads, TCRdb called clonotypes with MiXCR, one entry per CDR3 protein. Among about 120,000 distinct CDR3 sequences listed, around 3% were seen once. The sequencing input was PBMCs. The receptors were gathered from a woman aged 30 to 39 with multiple sclerosis. The CDR3 runs from the conserved cysteine through the conserved F or W. D genes are given only for firm matches. The listing skips clone size in some rows; elsewhere it reads once, few, many or a size class.

V gene,D gene,J gene,clone size,CDR3 DNA,CDR3 protein
TRBV12-3/TRBV12-4,TRBD2,TRBJ2-1,many,TGTGCCAGCAGTTCCGGGACTAGCCGGGGGGGGCGGTTCTTC,CASSSGTSRGGRFF
TRBV20-1,TRBD2,TRBJ2-3,many,TGCAGTGCTAGAGCGAGCGGGAGGATTCATACGCAGTATTTT,CSARASGRIHTQYF
TRBV20-1,-,TRBJ1-1,many,TGCAGTGCTAGAGAGGGGGGGTATGCTGAAGCTTTCTTT,CSAREGGYAEAFF
TRBV7-9,-,TRBJ1-2,many,TGTGCCAGCAGCTTAGGGCAGACCTCCTATGGCTACACCTTC,CASSLGQTSYGYTF
TRBV7-2,-,TRBJ1-1,many,TGTGCCAGCAGCGACAGTCCTGAAGCTTTCTTT,CASSDSPEAFF
TRBV20-1,TRBD2,TRBJ2-3,many,TGCAGTGCTAGAGCCCATAACGGCGGGAGCTTAGATACGCAGTATTTT,CSARAHNGGSLDTQYF
TRBV7-9,-,TRBJ2-5,many,TGTGCCAGCACCCTCATCGCAGGGGACCAAGAGACCCAGTACTTC,CASTLIAGDQETQYF
TRBV9,-,TRBJ2-2,many,TGTGCCAGCAGCGCCTTCGAGGGCGCCGGGGAGCTGTTTTTT,CASSAFEGAGELFF
TRBV4-1,-,TRBJ1-4,many,TGCGCCAGCAGCCAAGAGATCAATGCGGGACGGTATGAAAAACTGTTTTTT,CASSQEINAGRYEKLFF
TRBV6-5,-,TRBJ1-2,many,TGTGCCAGCAGTTATGCGGGACCCTACTATGGCTACACCTTC,CASSYAGPYYGYTF
TRBV20-1,-,TRBJ1-2,many,TGCAGTGCCGTGACGGACGGGGCCTATGGCTACACCTTC,CSAVTDGAYGYTF
TRBV9,TRBD2,TRBJ2-7,many,TGTGCCAGCAGCGCTAGCGGGGGCGTCTCCTACGAGCAGTACTTC,CASSASGGVSYEQYF
TRBV14,-,TRBJ2-5,many,TGTGCCAGCAGCCAAGACGGAGGGGTCTCTCGGGAGACCCAGTACTTC,CASSQDGGVSRETQYF
TRBV20-1,-,TRBJ2-7,many,TGCAGTGCTGTAGACAGGAACTCCTACGAGCAGTACTTC,CSAVDRNSYEQYF
TRBV5-1,-,TRBJ1-5,many,TGCCTAAGACCCACCCATCAGCCCCAGCATTTT,CLRPTHQPQHF
TRBV19,TRBD2,TRBJ2-7,many,TGTGCCAGTAGTATAATGGCGGGGGGCTACGAGCAGTACTTC,CASSIMAGGYEQYF
TRBV7-8,-,TRBJ1-3,many,TGTGCCAGCAGCTGGAGGGGCTCTGGAAACACCATATATTTT,CASSWRGSGNTIYF
TRBV6-5,-,TRBJ1-2,many,TGTGCCAGCAGTTACGGGACAAACTATGGCTACACCTTC,CASSYGTNYGYTF
TRBV7-9,-,TRBJ1-1,many,TGTGCCAGCAGCTTGGGGCAGTTTGAAGCTTTCTTT,CASSLGQFEAFF
TRBV18,-,TRBJ2-5,many,TGTGCCAGCTCACCACCGGGTTTGGCCGTCAAGACCCAGTACTTC,CASSPPGLAVKTQYF
TRBV6-5,-,TRBJ2-1,many,TGTGCCAGCAGTTACGTGAGGGCCGATGAGCAGTTCTTC,CASSYVRADEQFF
TRBV7-2,TRBD2,TRBJ2-5,few,TGTGCCAGCAGCCCTTGGGGGTCTAGCGGGGGGATGGGAGAGACCCAGTACTTC,CASSPWGSSGGMGETQYF
TRBV20-1,-,TRBJ1-5,many,TGCAGTGCTGGGGGGGGGGACAATCAGCCCCAGCATTTT,CSAGGGDNQPQHF
TRBV5-1,-,TRBJ2-2,many,TGCGCCAGCAGCTTGTGGGGGGACACCGGGGAGCTGTTTTTT,CASSLWGDTGELFF
TRBV18,-,TRBJ1-2,many,TGTGCCAGCTCACGAAGTCATGGCTACACCTTC,CASSRSHGYTF
TRBV3-1,-,TRBJ1-5,many,TGTGCCAGCAGCCAAGGGGGAGGCAATCAGCCCCAGCATTTT,CASSQGGGNQPQHF
TRBV5-1,-,TRBJ2-5,many,TGCGCCAGCAGCTTGTTTCAGCCAGATGGGACCCAGTACTTC,CASSLFQPDGTQYF
TRBV5-5,-,TRBJ2-5,many,TGTGCCAGCAGCCCGCCGTGGGACTCGGAGACCCAGTACTTC,CASSPPWDSETQYF
TRBV29-1,-,TRBJ2-2,many,TGCAGCGTTGTTGTAGCTTCCACCGGGGAGCTGTTTTTT,CSVVVASTGELFF
TRBV20-1,-,TRBJ2-6,few,TGCAGTGCGCCGACCCTTTTTGGGGCCAACGTCCTGACTTTC,CSAPTLFGANVLTF
TRBV15,TRBD1,TRBJ1-6,-,TGTGCCACCAGCAAGGACAGGGTTAATTCAACCCTCAACTTT,CATSKDRVNSTLNF
TRBV6-2/TRBV6-3,-,TRBJ2-5,many,TGTGCCAGCTTTTCCCGCCCGATGGTATACGAGACCCAGTACTTC,CASFSRPMVYETQYF
TRBV12-3/TRBV12-4,TRBD1,TRBJ1-5,many,TGTGCCAGCAGTACCGGACAGGTGAGAGATCAGCCCCAGCATTTT,CASSTGQVRDQPQHF
TRBV6-5,-,TRBJ2-3,many,TGTGCCAGCAGTAACGGGGTTCTAGCAGCTAGCACAGATACGCAGTATTTT,CASSNGVLAASTDTQYF
TRBV7-9,TRBD1,TRBJ2-7,many,TGTGCCAGCAGCTTAGAAGGGACAGGTAACTACGAGCAGTACTTC,CASSLEGTGNYEQYF
TRBV12-3/TRBV12-4,TRBD2,TRBJ2-7,many,TGTGCCAGCAGTTTAGCTGGTCCTGGTGCTAGCGGTAACTACGAGCAGTACTTC,CASSLAGPGASGNYEQYF
TRBV20-1,TRBD1,TRBJ1-6,many,TGCAGTGCTAGCCCGGGACAGGAAGAGTGGTCACCCCTCCACTTT,CSASPGQEEWSPLHF
TRBV6-5,-,TRBJ2-3,many,TGTGCCAGCAGTTACGGTGGTTCTAGCACAGATACGCAGTATTTT,CASSYGGSSTDTQYF
TRBV20-1,-,TRBJ2-1,many,TGCAGTGCTAGTGAGGTTGAGCAGTTCTTC,CSASEVEQFF
TRBV20-1,-,TRBJ1-5,many,TGCAGTGCTAGTCTCCAGGGTGGCAATCAGCCCCAGCATTTT,CSASLQGGNQPQHF
TRBV5-1,TRBD2,TRBJ2-1,-,TGCGCCAGCAGCCTCGCGGAGCGGGGGAACAACAATGAGCAGTTCTTC,CASSLAERGNNNEQFF
TRBV27,-,TRBJ2-7,many,TGTGCCAGCAGTGAGGACACCCGTTCCTACGAGCAGTACTTC,CASSEDTRSYEQYF
TRBV4-3,-,TRBJ2-2,many,TGCGCCAGCAGCCAAAGGGCTAGCGAGAACACCGGGGAGCTGTTTTTT,CASSQRASENTGELFF
TRBV29-1,-,TRBJ2-1,many,TGCAGCGTTGATAATCAGGCATGGGAGCAGTTCTTC,CSVDNQAWEQFF
TRBV27,TRBD1,TRBJ2-5,many,TGTGCCAGCAGTATTACAGGGGGAGCGGAGACCCAGTACTTC,CASSITGGAETQYF
TRBV5-6,TRBD1,TRBJ1-2,many,TGTGCCAGCAGCCGCCCGGGACAGCATGGCTACACCTTC,CASSRPGQHGYTF
TRBV4-3,-,TRBJ2-1,many,TGCGCCAGCAGCCTCGGAGGGGCAGGGAGCAATGAGCAGTTCTTC,CASSLGGAGSNEQFF
TRBV20-1,-,TRBJ1-6,many,TGCAGTGCTAGAGGACAGAGCTCCTATAATTCACCCCTCCACTTT,CSARGQSSYNSPLHF
TRBV10-3,TRBD1,TRBJ2-2,-,TGTGCCATCAGGAGGACAGGGGGCGAAGGCGGGGAGCTGTTTTTT,CAIRRTGGEGGELFF
TRBV5-1,-,TRBJ2-3,many,TGCGCCAGCAGCTTGGTAGCCTTCGGCACAGATACGCAGTATTTT,CASSLVAFGTDTQYF